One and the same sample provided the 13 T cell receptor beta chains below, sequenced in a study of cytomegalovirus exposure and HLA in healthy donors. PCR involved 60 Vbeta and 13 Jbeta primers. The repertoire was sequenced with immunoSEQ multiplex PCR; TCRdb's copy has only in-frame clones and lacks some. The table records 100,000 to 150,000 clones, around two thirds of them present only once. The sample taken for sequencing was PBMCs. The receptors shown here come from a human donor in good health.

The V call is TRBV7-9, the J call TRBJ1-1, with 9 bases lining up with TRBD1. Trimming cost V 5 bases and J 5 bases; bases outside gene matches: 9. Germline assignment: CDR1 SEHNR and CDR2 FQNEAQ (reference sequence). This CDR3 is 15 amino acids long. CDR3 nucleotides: TGTGCCAGCAGCCCGATCCCTGGGACAGGGACTGAAGCTTTCTTT. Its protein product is CASSPIPGTGTEAFF. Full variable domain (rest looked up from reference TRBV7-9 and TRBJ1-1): DTGVSQNPRHKITKRGQNVTFRCDPISEHNRLYWYRQTLGQGPEFLTYFQNEAQLEKSRLLSDRFSAERPKGSFSTLEIQRTEQGDSAMYLCASSPIPGTGTEAFFGQGTRLTVV.

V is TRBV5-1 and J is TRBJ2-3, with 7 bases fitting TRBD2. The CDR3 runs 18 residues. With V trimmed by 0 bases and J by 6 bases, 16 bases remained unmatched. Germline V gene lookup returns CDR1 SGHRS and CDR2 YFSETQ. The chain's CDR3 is CASSLAVAASGPWDTQYF. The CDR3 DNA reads TGCGCCAGCAGCTTGGCCGTAGCGGCTAGCGGACCGTGGGATACGCAGTATTTT.

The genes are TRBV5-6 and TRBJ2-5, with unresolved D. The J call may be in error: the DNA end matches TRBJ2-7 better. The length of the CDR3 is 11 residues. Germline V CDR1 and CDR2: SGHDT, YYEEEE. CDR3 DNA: TGTGCCAGCAGTTACCGCTACGAGCAGTACTTC. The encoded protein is CASSYRYEQYF.

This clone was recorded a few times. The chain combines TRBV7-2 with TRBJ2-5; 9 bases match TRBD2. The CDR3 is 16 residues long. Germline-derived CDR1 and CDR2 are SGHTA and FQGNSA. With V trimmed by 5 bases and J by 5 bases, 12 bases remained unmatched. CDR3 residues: CASSHLGGGAPETQYF. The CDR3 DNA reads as TGTGCCAGCAGCCACCTGGGCGGGGGGGCTCCGGAGACCCAGTACTTC.

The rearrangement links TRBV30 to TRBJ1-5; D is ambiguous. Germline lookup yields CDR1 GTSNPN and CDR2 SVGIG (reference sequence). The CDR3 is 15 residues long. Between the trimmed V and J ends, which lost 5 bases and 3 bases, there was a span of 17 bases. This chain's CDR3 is CAWAGKALNNQPQHF. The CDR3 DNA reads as TGTGCCTGGGCGGGGAAAGCTCTTAACAATCAGCCCCAGCATTTT. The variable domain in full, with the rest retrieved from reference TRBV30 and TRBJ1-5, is SQTIHQWPATLVQPVGSPLSLECTVEGTSNPNLYWYRQAAGRGLQLLFYSVGIGQISSEVPQNLSASRPQDRQFILSSKKLLLSDSGFYLCAWAGKALNNQPQHFGDGTRLSIL.

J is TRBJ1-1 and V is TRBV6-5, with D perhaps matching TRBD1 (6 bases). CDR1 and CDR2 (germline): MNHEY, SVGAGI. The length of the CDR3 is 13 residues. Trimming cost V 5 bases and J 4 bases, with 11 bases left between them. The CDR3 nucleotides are TGTGCCAGCAGTATACAGGGAAGCACTGAAGCTTTCTTT. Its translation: CASSIQGSTEAFF.

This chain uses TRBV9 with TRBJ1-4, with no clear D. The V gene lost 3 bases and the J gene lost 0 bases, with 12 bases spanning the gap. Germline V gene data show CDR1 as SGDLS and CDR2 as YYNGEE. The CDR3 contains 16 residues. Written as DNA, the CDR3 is TGTGCCAGCAGCGCCGCCGGCGGCGCAACTAATGAAAAACTGTTTTTT. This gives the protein CASSAAGGATNEKLFF.

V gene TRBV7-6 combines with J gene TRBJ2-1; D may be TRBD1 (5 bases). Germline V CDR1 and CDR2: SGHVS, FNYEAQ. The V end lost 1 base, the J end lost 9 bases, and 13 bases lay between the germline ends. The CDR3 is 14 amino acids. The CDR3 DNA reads TGTGCCAGCAGCTTAGAAGGGGCAGGTGGTGAGCAGTTCTTC. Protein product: CASSLEGAGGEQFF.

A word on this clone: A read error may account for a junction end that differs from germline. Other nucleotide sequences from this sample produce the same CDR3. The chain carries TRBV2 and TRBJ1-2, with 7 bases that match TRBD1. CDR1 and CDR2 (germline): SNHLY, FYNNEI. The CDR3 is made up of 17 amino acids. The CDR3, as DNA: TGTGCCAGCAGTGAACCTCGACGGGGACAGCTCAACTACGGCTACACCTTC. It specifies CASSEPRRGQLNYGYTF.

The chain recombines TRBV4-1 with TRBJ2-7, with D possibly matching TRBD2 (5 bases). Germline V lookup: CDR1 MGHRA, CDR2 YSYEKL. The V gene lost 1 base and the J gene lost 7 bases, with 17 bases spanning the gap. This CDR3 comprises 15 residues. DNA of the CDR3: TGCGCCAGCAGCCAAGCGTCGGACTCGACGAGGGAGCAGTACTTC. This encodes CASSQASDSTREQYF.

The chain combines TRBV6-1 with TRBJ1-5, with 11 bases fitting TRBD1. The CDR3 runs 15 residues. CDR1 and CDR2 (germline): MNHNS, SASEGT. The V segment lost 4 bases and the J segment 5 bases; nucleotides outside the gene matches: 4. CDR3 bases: TGTGCCAGCAGTGGGGACAGGGGGAGCGATCAGCCCCAGCATTTT. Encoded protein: CASSGDRGSDQPQHF.

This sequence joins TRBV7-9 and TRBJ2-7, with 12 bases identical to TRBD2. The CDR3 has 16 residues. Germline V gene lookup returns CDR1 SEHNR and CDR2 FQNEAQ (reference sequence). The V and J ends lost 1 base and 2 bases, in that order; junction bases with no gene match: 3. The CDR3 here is CASSLETSGGTYEQYF. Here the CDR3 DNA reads TGTGCCAGCAGCTTAGAGACTAGCGGGGGCACCTACGAGCAGTACTTC.

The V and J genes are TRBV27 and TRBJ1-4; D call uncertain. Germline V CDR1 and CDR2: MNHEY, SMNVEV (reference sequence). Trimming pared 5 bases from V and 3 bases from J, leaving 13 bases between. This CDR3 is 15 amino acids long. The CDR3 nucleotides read TGTGCCAGCAGTCCTACGGGAGCGCCTAATGAAAAACTGTTTTTT. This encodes CASSPTGAPNEKLFF. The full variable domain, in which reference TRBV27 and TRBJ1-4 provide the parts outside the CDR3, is EAQVTQNPRYLITVTGKKLTVTCSQNMNHEYMSWYRQDPGLGLRQIYYSMNVEVTDKGDVPEGYKVSRKEKRNFPLILESPSPNQTSLYFCASSPTGAPNEKLFFGSGTQLSVL.